This T cell receptor (beta chain) derives from a study of OX40 agonist ivuxolimab in advanced cancers. For the study at large: Dose-escalation patients had hepatocellular carcinoma, melanoma, renal cell or head and neck cancer. Study-level results: Antigen targets of the expanded peripheral T cells went undetermined. CD4+ T cells averaged fewer expanded clones than CD8+ T cells.

The table came from immunoSEQ multiplex PCR; TCRdb's copy has only in-frame clones and leaves some out. This table has around 94,000 clones, 87% appearing once. A note on this clone: Its target is not known.

Blood specimens came from baseline, cycle 4 day 1, and cycle 7 day 1. The receptor's source is an adult with an advanced solid tumor such as melanoma, head and neck, liver or kidney cancer. The source was CD4+ or CD8+ T cells sorted from blood, collected in a trial of the OX40 agonist ivuxolimab.

In nucleotides, the CDR3 is TGTGCCAGCAGGGCGCTGGCGGGGGGTTCGGGAGAGCAGTTCTTC. Encoded protein: CASRALAGGSGEQFF. The chain recombines TRBV7-9 with TRBJ2-1, with TRBD2 matching over 8 bases. This CDR3 is 15 amino acids long. The germline V gene encodes CDR1 SEHNR and CDR2 FQNEAQ (reference sequence). Losses at the gene ends were 6 bases for V and 10 bases for J; bases not matched to a gene: 14. The variable domain in full, with the rest retrieved from reference TRBV7-9 and TRBJ2-1, is DTGVSQNPRHKITKRGQNVTFRCDPISEHNRLYWYRQTLGQGPEFLTYFQNEAQLEKSRLLSDRFSAERPKGSFSTLEIQRTEQGDSAMYLCASRALAGGSGEQFFGPGTRLTVL.